This TCR beta chain stems from a study of control samples from healthy donors and cancer patients. Only in-frame clones appear in the TCRdb table, and some are missing; sequencing was by immunoSEQ multiplex PCR. The profile shows about 130,000 clones, roughly 91% of them singletons. Sequenced input: PBMCs. This TCR was recovered from a man aged 45 to 65 with head and neck cancer.

The CDR3 loop is CASTWEEAMNTEAFF. The CDR3, as DNA: TGCGCCAGCACCTGGGAGGAGGCGATGAACACTGAAGCTTTCTTT. The V and J genes are TRBV5-1 and TRBJ1-1; D is unresolved. The germline gives CDR1 SGHRS, CDR2 YFSETQ. The CDR3 length is 15 residues. V was trimmed by 6 bases and J by 0 bases, leaving 15 bases between them.